This T cell receptor beta chain was identified in a study of neurological immune-mediated disorders. Study observations and caveats: HTLV-1-associated myelopathy showed the most TCR clonal expansion; multiple sclerosis the least, below healthy controls.

V lost 4 bases, J lost 9 bases, and 6 bases stayed unmatched. The CDR3 runs to 15 residues. CDR1 and CDR2 (germline): KGHSH, LQKENI. The cDNA came from 5'RACE with 10-nucleotide random UMIs. Sequencing runs each yielded over 180 million TCR-beta sequences from 15-18 subjects. TCRdb analysed the 5' RACE reads with MiXCR anew, one entry per CDR3 protein. The sample yields approximately 65,000 distinct CDR3 sequences, 4.1% seen once. At least ten counts were recorded for this clonotype. Its antigen is as yet unknown. Where libraries were unsorted, they were derived from 2 million PBMCs stored at -80 degrees C.

The chain recombines TRBV18 with TRBJ2-1, with TRBD2 identical over 13 bases. This sequence was found in a man aged 50 to 59 with multiple sclerosis. Sequencing was carried out using PBMCs. The CDR3 protein is CASSRLAGGLGEQFF. DNA for the CDR3: TGTGCCAGCTCACGACTAGCGGGGGGCCTCGGTGAGCAGTTCTTC.